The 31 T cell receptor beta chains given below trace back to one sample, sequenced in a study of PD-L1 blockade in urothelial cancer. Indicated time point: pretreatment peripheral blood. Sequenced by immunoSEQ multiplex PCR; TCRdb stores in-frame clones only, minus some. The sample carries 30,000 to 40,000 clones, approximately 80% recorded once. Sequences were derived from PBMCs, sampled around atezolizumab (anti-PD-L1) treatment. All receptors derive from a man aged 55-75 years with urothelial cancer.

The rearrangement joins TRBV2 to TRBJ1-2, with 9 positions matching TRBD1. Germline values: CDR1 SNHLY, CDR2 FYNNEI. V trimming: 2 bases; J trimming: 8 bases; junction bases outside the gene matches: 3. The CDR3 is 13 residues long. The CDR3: CASSETGGGGYTF. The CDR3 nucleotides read TGTGCCAGCAGTGAAACAGGGGGCGGGGGCTACACCTTC.

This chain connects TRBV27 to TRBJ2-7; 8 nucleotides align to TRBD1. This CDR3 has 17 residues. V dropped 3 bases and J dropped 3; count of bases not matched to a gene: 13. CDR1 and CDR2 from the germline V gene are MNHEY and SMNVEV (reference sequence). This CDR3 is CASSLRGQDPPVYEQYF. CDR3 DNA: TGTGCCAGCAGTTTGAGGGGACAGGATCCGCCCGTCTACGAGCAGTACTTC.

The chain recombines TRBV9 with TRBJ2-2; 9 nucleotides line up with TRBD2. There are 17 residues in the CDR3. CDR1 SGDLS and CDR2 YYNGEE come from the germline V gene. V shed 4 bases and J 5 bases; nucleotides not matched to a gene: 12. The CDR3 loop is CASSFRLAAGETGELFF. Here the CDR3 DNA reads TGTGCCAGCAGCTTCCGACTAGCGGCCGGGGAAACCGGGGAGCTGTTTTTT.

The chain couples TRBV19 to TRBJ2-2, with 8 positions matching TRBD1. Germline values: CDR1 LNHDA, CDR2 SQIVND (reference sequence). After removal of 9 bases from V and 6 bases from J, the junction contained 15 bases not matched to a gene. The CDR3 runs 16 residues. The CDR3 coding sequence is TGTGCCAGCGAGACTGGACAGGGAAGAAATGCCGGGGAGCTGTTTTTT. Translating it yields CASETGQGRNAGELFF.

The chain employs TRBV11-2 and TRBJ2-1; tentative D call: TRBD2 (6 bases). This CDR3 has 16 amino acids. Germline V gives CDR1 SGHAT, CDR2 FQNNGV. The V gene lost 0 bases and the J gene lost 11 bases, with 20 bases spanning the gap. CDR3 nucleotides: TGTGCCAGCAGCTTAGATCCAACGGCGGGGAATAGGAAGCAGTTCTTC. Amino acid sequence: CASSLDPTAGNRKQFF.

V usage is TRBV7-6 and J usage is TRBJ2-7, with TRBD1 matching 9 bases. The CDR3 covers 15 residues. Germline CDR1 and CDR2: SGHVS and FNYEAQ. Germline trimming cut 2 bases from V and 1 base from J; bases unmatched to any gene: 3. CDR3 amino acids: CASSLHRGLSYEQYF. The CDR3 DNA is TGTGCCAGCAGCTTACACAGGGGGCTATCCTACGAGCAGTACTTC.

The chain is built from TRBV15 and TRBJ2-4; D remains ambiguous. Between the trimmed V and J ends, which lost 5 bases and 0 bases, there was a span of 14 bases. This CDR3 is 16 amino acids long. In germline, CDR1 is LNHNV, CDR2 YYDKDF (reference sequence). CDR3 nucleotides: TGTGCCACCAGCCGACTTGTGCTTCTAGCCAAAAACATTCAGTACTTC. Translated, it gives CATSRLVLLAKNIQYF.

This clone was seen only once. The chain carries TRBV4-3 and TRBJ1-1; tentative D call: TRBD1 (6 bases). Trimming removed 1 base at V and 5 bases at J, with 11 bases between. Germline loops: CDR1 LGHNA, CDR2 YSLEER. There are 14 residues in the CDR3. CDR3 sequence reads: CASSQGRGGTEAFF. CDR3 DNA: TGCGCCAGCAGCCAAGGCAGGGGAGGGACTGAAGCTTTCTTT.

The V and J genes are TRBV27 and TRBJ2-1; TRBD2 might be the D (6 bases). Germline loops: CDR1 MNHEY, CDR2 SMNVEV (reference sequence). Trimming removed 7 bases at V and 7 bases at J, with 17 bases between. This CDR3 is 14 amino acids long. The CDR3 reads CASTSGGIRNEQFF. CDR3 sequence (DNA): TGTGCCAGCACAAGCGGCGGGATAAGGAATGAGCAGTTCTTC.

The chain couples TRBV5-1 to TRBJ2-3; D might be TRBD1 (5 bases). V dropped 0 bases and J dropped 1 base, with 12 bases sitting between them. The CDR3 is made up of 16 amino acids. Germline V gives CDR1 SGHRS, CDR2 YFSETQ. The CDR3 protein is CASSLGAQGGTDTQYF. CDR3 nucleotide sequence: TGCGCCAGCAGCTTGGGGGCCCAGGGCGGCACAGATACGCAGTATTTT.

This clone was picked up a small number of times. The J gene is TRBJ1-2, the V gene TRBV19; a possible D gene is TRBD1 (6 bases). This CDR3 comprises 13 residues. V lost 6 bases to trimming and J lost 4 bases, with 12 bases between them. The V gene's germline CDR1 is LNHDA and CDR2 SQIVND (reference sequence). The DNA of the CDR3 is TGTGCCAGTAGCACGGACAGCCTCTATGGCTACACCTTC. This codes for CASSTDSLYGYTF. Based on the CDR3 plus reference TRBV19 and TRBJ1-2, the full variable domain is DGGITQSPKYLFRKEGQNVTLSCEQNLNHDAMYWYRQDPGQGLRLIYYSQIVNDFQKGDIAEGYSVSREKKESFPLTVTSAQKNPTAFYLCASSTDSLYGYTFGSGTRLTVV.

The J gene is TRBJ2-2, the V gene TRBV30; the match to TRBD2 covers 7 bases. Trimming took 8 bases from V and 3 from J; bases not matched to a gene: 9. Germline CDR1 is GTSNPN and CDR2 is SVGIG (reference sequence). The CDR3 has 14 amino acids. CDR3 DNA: TGTGCCGCCCAAGCGGGACTCGACACCGGGGAGCTGTTTTTT. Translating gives CAAQAGLDTGELFF.

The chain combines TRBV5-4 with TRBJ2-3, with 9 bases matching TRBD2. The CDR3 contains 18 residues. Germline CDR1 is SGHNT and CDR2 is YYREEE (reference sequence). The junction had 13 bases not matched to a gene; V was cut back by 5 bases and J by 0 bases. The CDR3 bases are TGTGCCAGCAGTGGGGGCCCGGGACTAGCACCTAGCACAGATACGCAGTATTTT. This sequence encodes CASSGGPGLAPSTDTQYF.

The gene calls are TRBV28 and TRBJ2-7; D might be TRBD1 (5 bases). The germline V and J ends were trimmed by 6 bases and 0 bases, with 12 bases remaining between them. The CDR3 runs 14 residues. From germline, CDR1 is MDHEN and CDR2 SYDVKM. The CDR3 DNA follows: TGTGCCAGCAGAACAGGCTTTAGCTCCTACGAGCAGTACTTC. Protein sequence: CASRTGFSSYEQYF.

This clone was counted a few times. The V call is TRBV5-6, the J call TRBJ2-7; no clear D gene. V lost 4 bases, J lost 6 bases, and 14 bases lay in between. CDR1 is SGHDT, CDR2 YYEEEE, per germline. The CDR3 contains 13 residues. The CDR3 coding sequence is TGTGCCAGCAGCAATCCCTTTGGCTCCGAGCAGTACTTC. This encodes CASSNPFGSEQYF.

The CDR3 DNA sequence: TGTGCCTGCGTCGGACAGGGGGGTCAGCCCCAGCATTTT. It codes for CACVGQGGQPQHF. The gene calls are TRBV30 and TRBJ1-5, with 10 bases that match TRBD1. CDR3 length: 13 residues. The trim removed 6 bases at V and 6 bases at J, leaving 5 bases unmatched. Germline-derived CDR1 and CDR2 are GTSNPN and SVGIG (reference sequence).

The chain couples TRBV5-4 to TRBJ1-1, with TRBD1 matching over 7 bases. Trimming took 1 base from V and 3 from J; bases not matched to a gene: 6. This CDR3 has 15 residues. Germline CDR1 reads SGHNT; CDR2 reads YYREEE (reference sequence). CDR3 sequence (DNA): TGTGCCAGCAGCTTGAGACAGGGAGGTTACACTGAAGCTTTCTTT. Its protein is CASSLRQGGYTEAFF.

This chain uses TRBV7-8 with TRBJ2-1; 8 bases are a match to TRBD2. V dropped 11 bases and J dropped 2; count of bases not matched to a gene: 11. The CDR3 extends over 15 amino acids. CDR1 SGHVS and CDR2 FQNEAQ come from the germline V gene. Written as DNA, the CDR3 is TGTGCCTGGGGGAGATCGGGAGGGACCTACAATGAGCAGTTCTTC. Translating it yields CAWGRSGGTYNEQFF.

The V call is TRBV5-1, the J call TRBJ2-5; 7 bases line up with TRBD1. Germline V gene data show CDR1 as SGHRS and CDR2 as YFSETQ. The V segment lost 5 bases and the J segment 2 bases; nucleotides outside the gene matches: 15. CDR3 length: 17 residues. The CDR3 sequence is CASRPKQGRGNQETQYF. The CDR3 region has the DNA TGCGCCAGCAGACCAAAACAGGGGAGAGGCAATCAAGAGACCCAGTACTTC.

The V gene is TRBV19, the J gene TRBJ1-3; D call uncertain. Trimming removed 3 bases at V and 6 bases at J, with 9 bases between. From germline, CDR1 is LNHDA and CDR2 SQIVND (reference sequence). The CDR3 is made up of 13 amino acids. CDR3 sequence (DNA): TGTGCCAGTAGTATGAAGAGGGAAAACACCATATATTTT. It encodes CASSMKRENTIYF.

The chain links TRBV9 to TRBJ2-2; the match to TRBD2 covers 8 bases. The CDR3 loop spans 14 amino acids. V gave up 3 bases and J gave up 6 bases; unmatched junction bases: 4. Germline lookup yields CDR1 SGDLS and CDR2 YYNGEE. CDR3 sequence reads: CASSAGGAAGELFF. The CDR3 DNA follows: TGTGCCAGCAGCGCGGGAGGGGCAGCCGGGGAGCTGTTTTTT.

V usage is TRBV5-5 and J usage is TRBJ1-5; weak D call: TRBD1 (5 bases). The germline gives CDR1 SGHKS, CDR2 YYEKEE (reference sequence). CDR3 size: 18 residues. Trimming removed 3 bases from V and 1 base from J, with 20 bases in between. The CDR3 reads CASSWGVGPAGSNQPQHF. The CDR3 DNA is TGTGCCAGCAGCTGGGGGGTGGGGCCAGCGGGGAGCAATCAGCCCCAGCATTTT.

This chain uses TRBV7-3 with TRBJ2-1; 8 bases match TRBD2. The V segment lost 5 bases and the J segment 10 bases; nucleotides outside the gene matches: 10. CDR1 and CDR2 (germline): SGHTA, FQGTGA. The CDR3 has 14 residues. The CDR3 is CASSPTGGRPEQFF. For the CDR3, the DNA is TGTGCCAGCAGCCCCACAGGCGGGAGGCCCGAGCAGTTCTTC.

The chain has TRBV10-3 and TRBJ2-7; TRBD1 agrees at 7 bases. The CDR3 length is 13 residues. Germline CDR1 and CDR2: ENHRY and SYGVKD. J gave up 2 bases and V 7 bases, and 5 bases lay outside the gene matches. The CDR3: CAITPQGTYEQYF. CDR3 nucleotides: TGTGCCATCACCCCACAGGGGACCTACGAGCAGTACTTC.

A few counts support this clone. The CDR3 nucleotides read TGTGCCAGCAGCTGGGGCGGCGACGAGACCCAGTACTTC. This translates into CASSWGGDETQYF. The chain uses TRBV13 and TRBJ2-5; perhaps TRBD1 as D (5 bases). CDR1 PRHDT and CDR2 FYEKMQ come from the germline V gene (reference sequence). Trimming took off 4 bases at V and 5 bases at J, with 11 bases between the two ends. There are 13 residues in the CDR3. The full variable domain, with the rest looked up from reference TRBV13 and TRBJ2-5, is AAGVIQSPRHLIKEKRETATLKCYPIPRHDTVYWYQQGPGQDPQFLISFYEKMQSDKGSIPDRFSAQQFSDYHSELNMSSLELGDSALYFCASSWGGDETQYFGPGTRLLVL.

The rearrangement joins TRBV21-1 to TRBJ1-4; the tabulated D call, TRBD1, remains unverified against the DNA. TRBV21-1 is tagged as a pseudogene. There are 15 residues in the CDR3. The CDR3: CASSQTRTENEKLFF. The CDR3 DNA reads TGTGCCAGCAGCCAGACGAGGACAGAGAATGAAAAACTGTTTTTT.

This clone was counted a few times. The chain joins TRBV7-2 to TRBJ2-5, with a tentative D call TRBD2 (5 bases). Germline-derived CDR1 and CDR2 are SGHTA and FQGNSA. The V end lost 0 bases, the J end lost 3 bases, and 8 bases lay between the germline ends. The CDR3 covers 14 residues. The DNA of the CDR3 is TGTGCCAGCAGCTTAGCGGGAGCAAAAGAGACCCAGTACTTC. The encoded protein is CASSLAGAKETQYF.

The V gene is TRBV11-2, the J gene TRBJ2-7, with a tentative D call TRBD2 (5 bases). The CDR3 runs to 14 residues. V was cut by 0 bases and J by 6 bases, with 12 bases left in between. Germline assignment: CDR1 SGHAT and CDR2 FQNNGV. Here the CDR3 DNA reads TGTGCCAGCAGCTTAGAAGCGGTGAAAACCGAGCAGTACTTC. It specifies CASSLEAVKTEQYF.

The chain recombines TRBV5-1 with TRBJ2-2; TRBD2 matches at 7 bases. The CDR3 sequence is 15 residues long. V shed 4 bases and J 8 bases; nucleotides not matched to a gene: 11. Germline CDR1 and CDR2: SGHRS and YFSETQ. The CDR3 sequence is CASSGTTVGVGELFF. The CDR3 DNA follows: TGCGCCAGCAGCGGGACTACCGTAGGGGTAGGGGAGCTGTTTTTT.

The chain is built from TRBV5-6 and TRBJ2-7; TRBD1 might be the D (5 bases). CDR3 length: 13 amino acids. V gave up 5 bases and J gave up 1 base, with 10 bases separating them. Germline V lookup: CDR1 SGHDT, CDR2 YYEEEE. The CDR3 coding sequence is TGTGCCAGCAGTTCCGACAGATCCTACGAGCAGTACTTC. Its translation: CASSSDRSYEQYF.

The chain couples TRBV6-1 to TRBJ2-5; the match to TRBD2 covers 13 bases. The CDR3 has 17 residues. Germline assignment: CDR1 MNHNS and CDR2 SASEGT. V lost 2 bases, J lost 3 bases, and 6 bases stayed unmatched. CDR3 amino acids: CASSESKGLAGKETQYF. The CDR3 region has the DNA TGTGCCAGCAGTGAATCAAAGGGACTAGCGGGAAAAGAGACCCAGTACTTC.